Presented here are 10 T cell receptor beta chains from one specimen sequenced in a study of spatial heterogeneity in lung cancer. Using its own MiXCR run on the 5' RACE reads, TCRdb lists one record per CDR3 protein. Of 30,000 to 45,000 distinct CDR3 sequences listed, 3.1% are singletons. Time point in this sample: sample taken at primary tumor resection. Sequencing used normal lung tissue next to the tumor, obtained at surgery. These receptors all stem from a male donor with early-stage non-small cell lung cancer.

J is TRBJ2-3 and V is TRBV18; D call uncertain. Trimming cost V 0 bases and J 7 bases, with 17 bases left between them. The CDR3 has 16 amino acids. Germline V gene data show CDR1 as KGHSH and CDR2 as LQKENI. Here the CDR3 reads CASSPPSVLTSYTQYF. CDR3 DNA: TGTGCCAGCTCACCACCGAGTGTTCTCACCTCCTATACGCAGTATTTT.

This clonotype was seen at least ten times. The gene calls are TRBV6-6 and TRBJ2-2; 8 nucleotides line up with TRBD2. The J segment lost 7 bases and the V segment lost 6 bases, leaving 7 bases of the junction unmatched. This CDR3 is 14 amino acids long. Per the germline V gene, CDR1 is MNHNY and CDR2 is SVGAGI (reference sequence). DNA of the CDR3: TGTGCCAGCAGAGACGGGGGGGCGAACGGGGAGCTGTTTTTT. Amino acid sequence: CASRDGGANGELFF.

The table lists this clonotype with a few counts. This CDR3 reads CSARASGGQETQYF. CDR3 DNA sequence: TGCAGTGCTAGAGCAAGCGGGGGCCAAGAGACCCAGTACTTC. The rearrangement links TRBV20-1 to TRBJ2-5; 8 bases fit TRBD2. The V gene end was trimmed by 1 base and the J gene end by 1 base; junction bases not matched to a gene: 2. CDR3 length equals 14 residues. Germline values: CDR1 DFQATT, CDR2 SNEGSKA (reference sequence).

This clonotype showed up many times. The chain recombines TRBV5-1 with TRBJ1-6, with 7 bases matching TRBD1. CDR3 size: 18 residues. Unmatched junction bases numbered 8, after V lost 1 base and J lost 1 base. Looked up from germline, CDR1 is SGHRS and CDR2 is YFSETQ. In nucleotides, the CDR3 is TGCGCCAGCAGCTTGCGCCCCACAGGGGAATCCTATAATTCACCCCTCCACTTT. Protein: CASSLRPTGESYNSPLHF.

The rearrangement uses TRBV28 and TRBJ1-4; D is possibly TRBD1 (6 bases). V dropped 2 bases and J dropped 0 bases, with 7 bases sitting between them. Germline CDR1 is MDHEN and CDR2 is SYDVKM. The CDR3 sequence is 15 residues long. The CDR3 region is CASSLPGATNEKLFF. The CDR3 region has the DNA TGTGCCAGCAGTTTACCAGGGGCAACTAATGAAAAACTGTTTTTT.

At least ten counts were recorded for this clonotype. The J gene is TRBJ2-1, the V gene TRBV12-3 or TRBV12-4; 12 bases line up with TRBD2. The CDR3 contains 13 residues. J lost 14 bases, V lost 5 bases, and 7 bases had no gene match. CDR3 sequence: CASSLTSGGLEFF. The CDR3 DNA reads as TGTGCCAGCAGTCTAACTAGCGGGGGGCTGGAGTTCTTC.

In its sample, this clonotype was seen many times. The chain is built from TRBV6-5 and TRBJ2-7; D may be TRBD1 (6 bases). V was trimmed by 8 bases and J by 0 bases, leaving 14 bases between them. The germline gives CDR1 MNHEY, CDR2 SVGAGI. This CDR3 is 14 amino acids long. CDR3: CASSKDRFSYEQYF. CDR3 in DNA: TGTGCCAGCTCGAAGGACAGATTCTCCTACGAGCAGTACTTC.

This clonotype was counted a few times. This chain connects TRBV7-2 to TRBJ2-5; D gene uncertain. V shed 5 bases and J shed 5 bases, with 15 bases lying between them. In germline, CDR1 is SGHTA, CDR2 FQGNSA. The CDR3 runs to 14 residues. The chain's CDR3 is CASSPPPGEETQYF. The CDR3 bases are TGTGCCAGCAGCCCCCCTCCCGGCGAGGAGACCCAGTACTTC.

This clonotype appeared many times. J is TRBJ2-7 and V is TRBV20-1; D may be TRBD1 or TRBD2 (5 bases each). The germline CDR1 and CDR2 sequences are DFQATT and SNEGSKA (reference sequence). Trimming removed 4 bases at V and 5 bases at J, with 12 bases between. This CDR3 has 12 residues. In DNA form, the CDR3 reads TGCAGTGCTACAGACAGAGGGGACGAGCAGTACTTC. Translation: CSATDRGDEQYF.

This clonotype was counted at least ten times. This chain links TRBV12-3 or TRBV12-4 with TRBJ1-2; D remains unclear. This CDR3 has 15 amino acids. V was clipped by 2 bases and J by 4 bases, with 14 bases between them. CDR3 sequence reads: CASSLQVSESYGYTF. As DNA, the CDR3 is TGTGCCAGCAGTTTACAAGTCTCAGAGTCCTATGGCTACACCTTC.